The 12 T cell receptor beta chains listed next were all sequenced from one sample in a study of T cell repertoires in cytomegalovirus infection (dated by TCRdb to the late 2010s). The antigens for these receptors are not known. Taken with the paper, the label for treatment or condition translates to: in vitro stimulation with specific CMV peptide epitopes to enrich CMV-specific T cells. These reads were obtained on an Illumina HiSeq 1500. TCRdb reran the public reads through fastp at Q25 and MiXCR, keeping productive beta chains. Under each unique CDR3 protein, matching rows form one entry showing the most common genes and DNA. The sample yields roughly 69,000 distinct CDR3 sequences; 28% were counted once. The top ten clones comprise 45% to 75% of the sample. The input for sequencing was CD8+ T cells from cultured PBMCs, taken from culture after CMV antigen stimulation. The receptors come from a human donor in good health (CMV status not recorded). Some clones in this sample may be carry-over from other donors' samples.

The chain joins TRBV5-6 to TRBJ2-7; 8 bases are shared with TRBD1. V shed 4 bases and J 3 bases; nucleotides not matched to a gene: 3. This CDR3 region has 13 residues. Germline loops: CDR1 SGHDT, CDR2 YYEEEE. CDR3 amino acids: CASSGDRFYEQYF. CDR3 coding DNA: TGTGCCAGCAGCGGGGACAGGTTCTACGAGCAGTACTTC. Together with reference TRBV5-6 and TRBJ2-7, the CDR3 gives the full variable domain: DAGVTQSPTHLIKTRGQQVTLRCSPKSGHDTVSWYQQALGQGPQFIFQYYEEEERQRGNFPDRFSGHQFPNYSSELNVNALLLGDSALYLCASSGDRFYEQYFGPGTRLTVT.

The CDR3 region has the DNA TGCGCCAGCAGCCAAGATAAGAGGGAGCTGTTTTTT. This encodes CASSQDKRELFF. The chain combines TRBV4-3 with TRBJ2-2; no definite D call. Germline V CDR1 and CDR2: LGHNA, YSLEER. The CDR3 sequence is 12 residues long. Trimming cost V 0 bases and J 9 bases, with 5 bases left between them.

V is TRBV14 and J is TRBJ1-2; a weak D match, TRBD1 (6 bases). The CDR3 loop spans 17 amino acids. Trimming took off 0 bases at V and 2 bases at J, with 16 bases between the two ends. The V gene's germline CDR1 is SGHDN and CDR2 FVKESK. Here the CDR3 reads CASSQDELADRNYGYTF. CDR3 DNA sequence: TGTGCCAGCAGCCAAGACGAGTTGGCCGACAGGAACTATGGCTACACCTTC.

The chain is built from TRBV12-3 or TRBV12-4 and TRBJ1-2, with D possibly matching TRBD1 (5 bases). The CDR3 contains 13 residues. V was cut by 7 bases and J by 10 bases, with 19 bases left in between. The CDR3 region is CASIGGGAIDYTF. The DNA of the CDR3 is TGTGCCAGCATTGGGGGTGGTGCTATAGACTACACCTTC.

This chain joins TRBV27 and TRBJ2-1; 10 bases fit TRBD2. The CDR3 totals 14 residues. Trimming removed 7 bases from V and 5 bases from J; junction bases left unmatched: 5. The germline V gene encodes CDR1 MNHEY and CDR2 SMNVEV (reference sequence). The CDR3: CASKRAGGHNEQFF. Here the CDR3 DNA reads TGTGCCAGCAAGCGAGCGGGAGGGCACAATGAGCAGTTCTTC.

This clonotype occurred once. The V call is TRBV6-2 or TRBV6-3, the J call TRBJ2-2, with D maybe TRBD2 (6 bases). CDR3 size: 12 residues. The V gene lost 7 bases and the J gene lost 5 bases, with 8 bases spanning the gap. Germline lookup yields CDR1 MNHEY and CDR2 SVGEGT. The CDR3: CASTGETGELFF. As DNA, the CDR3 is TGTGCCAGCACGGGGGAAACCGGGGAGCTGTTTTTT.

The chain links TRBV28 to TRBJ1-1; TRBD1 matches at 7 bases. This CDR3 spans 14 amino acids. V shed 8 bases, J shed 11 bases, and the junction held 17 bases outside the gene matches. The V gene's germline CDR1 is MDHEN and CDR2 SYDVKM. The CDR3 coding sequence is TGTGCCAGCGCAGGGGGGGCCAAACTCGGCGGGGCTTTCTTT. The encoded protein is CASAGGAKLGGAFF.

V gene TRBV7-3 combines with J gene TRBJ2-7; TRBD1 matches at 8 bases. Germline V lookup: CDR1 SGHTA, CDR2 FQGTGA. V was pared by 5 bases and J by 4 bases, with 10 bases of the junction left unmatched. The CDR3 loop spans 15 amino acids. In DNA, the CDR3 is TGTGCCAGCAGCCCCGGACAGGGTAGCGGTTACGAGCAGTACTTC. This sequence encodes CASSPGQGSGYEQYF. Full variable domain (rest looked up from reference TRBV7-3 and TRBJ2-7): GAGVSQTPSNKVTEKGKYVELRCDPISGHTALYWYRQSLGQGPEFLIYFQGTGAADDSGLPNDRFFAVRPEGSVSTLKIQRTERGDSAVYLCASSPGQGSGYEQYFGPGTRLTVT.

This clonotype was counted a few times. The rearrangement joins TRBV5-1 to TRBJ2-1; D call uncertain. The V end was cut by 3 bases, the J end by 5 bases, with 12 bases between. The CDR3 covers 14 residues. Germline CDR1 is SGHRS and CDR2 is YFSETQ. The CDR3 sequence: CASSSSIRDNEQFF. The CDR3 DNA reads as TGCGCCAGCAGCTCGTCAATCCGGGACAATGAGCAGTTCTTC.

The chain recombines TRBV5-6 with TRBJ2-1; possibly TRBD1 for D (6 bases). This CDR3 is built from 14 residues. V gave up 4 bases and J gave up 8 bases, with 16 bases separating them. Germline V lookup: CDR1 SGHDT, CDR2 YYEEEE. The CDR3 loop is CASSIPRGRYEQFF. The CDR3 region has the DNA TGTGCCAGCAGCATCCCCAGGGGAAGATATGAGCAGTTCTTC.

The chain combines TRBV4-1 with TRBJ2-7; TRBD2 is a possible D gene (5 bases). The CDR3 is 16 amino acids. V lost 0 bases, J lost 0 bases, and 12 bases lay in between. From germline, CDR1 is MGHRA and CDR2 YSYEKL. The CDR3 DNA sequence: TGCGCCAGCAGCCAAGATAGAGGGCCAAGCTCCTACGAGCAGTACTTC. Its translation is CASSQDRGPSSYEQYF.

The CDR3 coding sequence is TGTGCCAGCAGCTCCGAGCGGGAGAGAGGCGAGCAGTACTTC. Its translation: CASSSERERGEQYF. V gene TRBV5-6 combines with J gene TRBJ2-7; 8 positions match TRBD2. Per the germline V gene, CDR1 is SGHDT and CDR2 is YYEEEE. V lost 3 bases to trimming and J lost 6 bases; unmatched junction nucleotides: 8. The CDR3 is 14 amino acids.